In this sample, the clone carrying this TCR beta chain turned up a few times. The sample originates from a study of human T cells and chemical hapten exposure. TCRdb itself ran the RACE reads through MiXCR, one entry per CDR3 protein. The table shows 75,000 to 100,000 distinct CDR3 sequences, with 12% occurring only once. Described time point: patch test 1, 2 weeks after DPC sensitization. Documented treatment: therapeutic diphenylcyclopropenone sensitization with weekly scalp DPC. The trim removed 4 bases at V and 6 bases at J, leaving 8 bases unmatched. The CDR3 runs 15 residues. From germline, CDR1 is SGDLS and CDR2 YYNGEE.

V and J are TRBV9 and TRBJ2-3; 10 bases agree with TRBD1. The sequence came from a woman aged 55 to 70 with alopecia areata. Some clones in this sample may be carry-over from other donors' samples. The sequenced sample was whole blood, obtained in connection with sensitization to the hapten diphenylcyclopropenone (DPC). The CDR3 DNA follows: TGTGCCAGCAGCACGTTGGACAGGGGGGTGGATACGCAGTATTTT. Translating gives CASSTLDRGVDTQYF. The full variable domain, its missing parts supplied by reference TRBV9 and TRBJ2-3, is DSGVTQTPKHLITATGQRVTLRCSPRSGDLSVYWYQQSLDQGLQFLIQYYNGEERAKGNILERFSAQQFPDLHSELNLSSLELGDSALYFCASSTLDRGVDTQYFGPGTRLTVL.